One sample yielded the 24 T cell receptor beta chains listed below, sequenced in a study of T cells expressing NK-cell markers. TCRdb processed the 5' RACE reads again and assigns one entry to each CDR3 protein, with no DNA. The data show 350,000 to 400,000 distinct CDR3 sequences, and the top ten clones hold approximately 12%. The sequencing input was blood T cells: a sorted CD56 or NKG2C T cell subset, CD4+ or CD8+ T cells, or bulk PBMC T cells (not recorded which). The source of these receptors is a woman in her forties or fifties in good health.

CDR3 sequence: CASSLEGGTSGKETQYF. The chain employs TRBV7-2 and TRBJ2-5; TCRdb designates TRBD2, a call that cannot be tested without DNA. From germline, CDR1 is SGHTA and CDR2 FQGNSA. The CDR3 runs to 17 residues.

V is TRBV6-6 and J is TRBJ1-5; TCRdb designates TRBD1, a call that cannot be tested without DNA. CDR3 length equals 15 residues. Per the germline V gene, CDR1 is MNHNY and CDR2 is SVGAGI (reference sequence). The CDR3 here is CASSPGTVGDQPQHF.

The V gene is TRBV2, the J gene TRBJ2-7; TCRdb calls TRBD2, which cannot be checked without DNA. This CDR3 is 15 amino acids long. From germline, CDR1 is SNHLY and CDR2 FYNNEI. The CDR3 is CASRGPGGSSYEQYF.

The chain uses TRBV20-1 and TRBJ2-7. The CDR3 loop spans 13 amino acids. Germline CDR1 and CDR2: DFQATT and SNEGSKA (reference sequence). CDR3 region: CSARTGTGVKQYF.

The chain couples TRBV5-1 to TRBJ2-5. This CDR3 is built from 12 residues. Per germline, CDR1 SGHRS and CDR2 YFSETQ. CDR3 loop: CASSQLEETQYF.

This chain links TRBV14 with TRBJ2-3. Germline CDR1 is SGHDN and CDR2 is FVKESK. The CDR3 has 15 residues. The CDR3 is CASSRDRSSTDTQYF.

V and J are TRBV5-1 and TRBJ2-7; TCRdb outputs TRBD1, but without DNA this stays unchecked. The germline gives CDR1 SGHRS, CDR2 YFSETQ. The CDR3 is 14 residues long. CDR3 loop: CASSFPGGDYEQYF. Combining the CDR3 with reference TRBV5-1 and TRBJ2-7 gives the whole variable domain KAGVTQTPRYLIKTRGQQVTLSCSPISGHRSVSWYQQTPGQGLQFLFEYFSETQRNKGNFPGRFSGRQFSNSRSEMNVSTLELGDSALYLCASSFPGGDYEQYFGPGTRLTVT.

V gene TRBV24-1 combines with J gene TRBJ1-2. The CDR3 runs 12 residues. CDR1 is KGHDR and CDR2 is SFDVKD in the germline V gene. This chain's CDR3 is CATSGTAYGYTF.

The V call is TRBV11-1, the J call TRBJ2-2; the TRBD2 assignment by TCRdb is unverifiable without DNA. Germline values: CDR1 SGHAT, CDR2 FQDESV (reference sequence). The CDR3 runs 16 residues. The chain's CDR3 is CASSLGSGTYTGELFF.

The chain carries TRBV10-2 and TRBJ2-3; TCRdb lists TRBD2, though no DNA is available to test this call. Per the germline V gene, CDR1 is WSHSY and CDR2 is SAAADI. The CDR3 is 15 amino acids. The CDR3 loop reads CASSPALSGVDTQYF.

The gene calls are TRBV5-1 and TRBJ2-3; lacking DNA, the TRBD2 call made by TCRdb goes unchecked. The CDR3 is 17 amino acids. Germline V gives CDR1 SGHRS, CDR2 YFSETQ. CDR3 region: CASSLEGLAGDTDTQYF.

The CDR3 loop is CASSLNKRASTDTQYF. The chain employs TRBV5-1 and TRBJ2-3. Germline-derived CDR1 and CDR2 are SGHRS and YFSETQ. CDR3 size: 16 residues.

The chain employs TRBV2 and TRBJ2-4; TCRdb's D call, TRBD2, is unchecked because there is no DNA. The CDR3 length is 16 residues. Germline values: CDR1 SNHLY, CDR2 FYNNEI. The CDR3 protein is CASSASQALAKNIQYF.

CDR3 region: CASSPNGGIETQYF. This sequence joins TRBV18 and TRBJ2-5; TCRdb indicates TRBD2, and absent DNA this call remains unverified. This CDR3 is 14 amino acids long. The V gene's germline CDR1 is KGHSH and CDR2 LQKENI.

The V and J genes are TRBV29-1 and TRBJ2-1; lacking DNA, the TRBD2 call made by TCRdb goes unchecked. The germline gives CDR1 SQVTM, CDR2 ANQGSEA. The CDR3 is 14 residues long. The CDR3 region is CSVDSLAGVDEQFF.

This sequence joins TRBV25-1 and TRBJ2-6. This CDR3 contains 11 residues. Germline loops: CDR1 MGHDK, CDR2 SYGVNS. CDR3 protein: CASSFDGVLTF.

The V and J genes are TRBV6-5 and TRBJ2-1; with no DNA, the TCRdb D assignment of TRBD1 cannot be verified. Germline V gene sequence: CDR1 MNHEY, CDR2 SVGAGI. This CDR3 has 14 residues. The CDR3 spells CASSYSGVGAEQFF.

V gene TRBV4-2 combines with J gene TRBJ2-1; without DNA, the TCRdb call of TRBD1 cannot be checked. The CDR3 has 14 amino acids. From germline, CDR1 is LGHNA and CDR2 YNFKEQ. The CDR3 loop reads CASSQGGSAREQFF.

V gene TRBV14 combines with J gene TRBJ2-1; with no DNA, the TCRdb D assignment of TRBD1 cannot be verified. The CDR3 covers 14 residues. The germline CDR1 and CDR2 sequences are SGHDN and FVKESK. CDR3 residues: CASSQQGFYNEQFF. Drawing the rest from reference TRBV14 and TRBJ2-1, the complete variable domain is EAGVTQFPSHSVIEKGQTVTLRCDPISGHDNLYWYRRVMGKEIKFLLHFVKESKQDESGMPNNRFLAERTGGTYSTLKVQPAELEDSGVYFCASSQQGFYNEQFFGPGTRLTVL.

The CDR3 loop is CASSESTGGRETQYF. The rearrangement uses TRBV10-1 and TRBJ2-5; TCRdb designates TRBD1, a call that cannot be tested without DNA. This CDR3 is built from 15 residues. Germline-derived CDR1 and CDR2 are WNHNN and SYGVQD (reference sequence).

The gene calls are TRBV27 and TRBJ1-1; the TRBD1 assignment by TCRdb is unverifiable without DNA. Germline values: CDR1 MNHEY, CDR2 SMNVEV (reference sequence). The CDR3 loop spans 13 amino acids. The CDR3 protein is CASSVHQGTEAFF.

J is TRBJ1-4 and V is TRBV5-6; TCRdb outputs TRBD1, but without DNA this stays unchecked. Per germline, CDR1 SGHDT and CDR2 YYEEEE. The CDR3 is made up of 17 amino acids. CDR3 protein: CASSFGQELATNEKLFF.

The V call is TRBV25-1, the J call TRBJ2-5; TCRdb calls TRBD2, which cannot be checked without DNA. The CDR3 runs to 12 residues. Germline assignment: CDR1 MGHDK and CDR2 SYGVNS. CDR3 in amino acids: CASIGLAGVQSF.

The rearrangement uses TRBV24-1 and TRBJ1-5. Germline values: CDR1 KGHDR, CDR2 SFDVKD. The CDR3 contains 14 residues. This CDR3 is CATSGRSLNQPQHF.